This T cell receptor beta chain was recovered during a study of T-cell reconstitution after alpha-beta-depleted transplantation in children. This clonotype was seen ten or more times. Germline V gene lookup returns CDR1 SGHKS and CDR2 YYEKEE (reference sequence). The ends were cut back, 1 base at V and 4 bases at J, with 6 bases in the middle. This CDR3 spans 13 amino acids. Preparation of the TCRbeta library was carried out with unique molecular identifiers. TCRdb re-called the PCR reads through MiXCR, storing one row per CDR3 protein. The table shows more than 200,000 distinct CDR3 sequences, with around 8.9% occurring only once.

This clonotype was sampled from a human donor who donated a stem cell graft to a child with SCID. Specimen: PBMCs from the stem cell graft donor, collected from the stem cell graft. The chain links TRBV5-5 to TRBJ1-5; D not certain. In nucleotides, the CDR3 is TGTGCCAGCAGCTTGACGTATAATCAGCCCCAGCATTTT. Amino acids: CASSLTYNQPQHF.